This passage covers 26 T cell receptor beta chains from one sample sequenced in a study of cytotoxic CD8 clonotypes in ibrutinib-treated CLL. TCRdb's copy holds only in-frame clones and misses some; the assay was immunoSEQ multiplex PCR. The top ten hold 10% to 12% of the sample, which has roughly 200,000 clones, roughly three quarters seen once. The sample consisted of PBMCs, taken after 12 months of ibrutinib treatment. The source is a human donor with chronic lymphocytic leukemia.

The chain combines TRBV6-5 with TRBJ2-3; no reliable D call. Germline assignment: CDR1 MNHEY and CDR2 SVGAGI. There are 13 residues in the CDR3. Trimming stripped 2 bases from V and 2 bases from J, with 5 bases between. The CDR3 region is CASSYGATDTQYF. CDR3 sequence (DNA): TGTGCCAGCAGTTACGGCGCCACAGATACGCAGTATTTT.

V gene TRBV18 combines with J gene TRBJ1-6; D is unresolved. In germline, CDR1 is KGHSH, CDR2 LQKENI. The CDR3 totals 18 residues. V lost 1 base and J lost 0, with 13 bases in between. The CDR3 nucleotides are TGTGCCAGCTCACCACGCGAAGGGCTGAGCTCCTATAATTCACCCCTCCACTTT. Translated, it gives CASSPREGLSSYNSPLHF.

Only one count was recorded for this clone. The CDR3 loop reads CASKGALNTEAFF. The CDR3 DNA reads as TGTGCCAGTAAGGGGGCCTTGAACACTGAAGCTTTCTTT. The rearrangement joins TRBV19 to TRBJ1-1; 7 nucleotides match TRBD1. This CDR3 spans 13 amino acids. Germline loops: CDR1 LNHDA, CDR2 SQIVND (reference sequence). V was pared by 7 bases and J by 0 bases, with 2 bases of the junction left unmatched.

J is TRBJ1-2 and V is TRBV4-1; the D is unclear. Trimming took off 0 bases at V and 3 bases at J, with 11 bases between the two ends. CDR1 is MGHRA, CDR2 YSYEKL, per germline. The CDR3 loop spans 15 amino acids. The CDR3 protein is CASSQDSTEDYGYTF. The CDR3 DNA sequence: TGCGCCAGCAGCCAAGATTCCACCGAGGACTATGGCTACACCTTC.

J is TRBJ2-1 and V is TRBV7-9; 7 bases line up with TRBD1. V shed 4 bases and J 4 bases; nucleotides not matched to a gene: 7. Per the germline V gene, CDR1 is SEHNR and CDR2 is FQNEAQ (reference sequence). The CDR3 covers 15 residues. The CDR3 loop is CASSSGQIFYNEQFF. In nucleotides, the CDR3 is TGTGCCAGCAGCTCGGGACAGATATTTTACAATGAGCAGTTCTTC.

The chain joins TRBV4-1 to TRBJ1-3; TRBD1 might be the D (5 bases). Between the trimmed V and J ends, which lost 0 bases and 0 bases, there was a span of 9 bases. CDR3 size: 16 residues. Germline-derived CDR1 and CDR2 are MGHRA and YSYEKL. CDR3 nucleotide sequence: TGCGCCAGCAGCCAAGAAGGGGCCTACTCTGGAAACACCATATATTTT. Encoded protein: CASSQEGAYSGNTIYF.

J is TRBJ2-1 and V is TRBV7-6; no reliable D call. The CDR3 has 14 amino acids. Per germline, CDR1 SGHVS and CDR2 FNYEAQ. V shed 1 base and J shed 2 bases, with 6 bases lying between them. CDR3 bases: TGTGCCAGCAGCTTAGGTGGGACCTACAATGAGCAGTTCTTC. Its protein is CASSLGGTYNEQFF. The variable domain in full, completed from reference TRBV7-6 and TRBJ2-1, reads GAGVSQSPRYKVTKRGQDVALRCDPISGHVSLYWYRQALGQGPEFLTYFNYEAQQDKSGLPNDRFSAERPEGSISTLTIQRTEQRDSAMYRCASSLGGTYNEQFFGPGTRLTVL.

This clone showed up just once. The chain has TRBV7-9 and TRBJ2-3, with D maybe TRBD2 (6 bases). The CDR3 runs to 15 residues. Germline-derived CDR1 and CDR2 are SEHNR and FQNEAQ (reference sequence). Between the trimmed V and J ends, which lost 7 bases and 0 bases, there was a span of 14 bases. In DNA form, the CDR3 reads TGTGCCAGCAACAATGGGGCGGGGAGCACAGATACGCAGTATTTT. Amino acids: CASNNGAGSTDTQYF.

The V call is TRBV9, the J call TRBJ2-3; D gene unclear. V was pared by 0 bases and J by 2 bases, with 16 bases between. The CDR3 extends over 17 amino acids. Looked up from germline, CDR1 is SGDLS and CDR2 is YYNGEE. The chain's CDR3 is CASSVDVAFSDTDTQYF. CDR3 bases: TGTGCCAGCAGCGTAGATGTGGCCTTCTCTGACACAGATACGCAGTATTTT.

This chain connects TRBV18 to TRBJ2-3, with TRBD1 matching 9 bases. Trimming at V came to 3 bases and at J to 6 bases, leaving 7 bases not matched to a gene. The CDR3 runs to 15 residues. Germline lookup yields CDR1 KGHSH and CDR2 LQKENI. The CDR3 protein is CASSPPTDRGDTQYF. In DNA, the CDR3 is TGTGCCAGCTCACCCCCCACCGACAGGGGGGATACGCAGTATTTT.

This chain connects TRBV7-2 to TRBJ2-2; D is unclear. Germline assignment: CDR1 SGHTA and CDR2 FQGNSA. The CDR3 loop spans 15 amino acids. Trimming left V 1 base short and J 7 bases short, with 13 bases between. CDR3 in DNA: TGTGCCAGCAGCTTAGGTCTAATGCATGGCGGGGAGCTGTTTTTT. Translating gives CASSLGLMHGGELFF.

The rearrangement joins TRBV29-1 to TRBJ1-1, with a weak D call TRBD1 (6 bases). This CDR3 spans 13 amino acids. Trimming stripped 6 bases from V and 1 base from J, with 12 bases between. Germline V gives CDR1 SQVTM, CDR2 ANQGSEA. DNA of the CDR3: TGCAGCGTCCTCACGACAGGGAACACTGAAGCTTTCTTT. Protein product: CSVLTTGNTEAFF.

CDR3 in amino acids: CASSSQGHQPQHF. For the CDR3, the DNA is TGTGCCAGTAGTAGCCAGGGGCATCAGCCCCAGCATTTT. This chain connects TRBV19 to TRBJ1-5, with a weak D call TRBD1 (6 bases). With 4 bases removed from V and 5 bases from J, the gap between germline ends came to 9 bases. Germline CDR1 reads LNHDA; CDR2 reads SQIVND (reference sequence). The CDR3 runs to 13 residues.

CDR3 DNA: TGTGCCAGCAGTCCGCGGGCAGGGGGCTCGGGTAGGTCGCAGTATTTT. Protein sequence: CASSPRAGGSGRSQYF. This rearrangement joins TRBV27 to TRBJ2-3; TRBD1 matches 8 bases. Germline assignment: CDR1 MNHEY and CDR2 SMNVEV (reference sequence). The CDR3 is 16 residues long. J gave up 10 bases and V 5 bases, and 17 bases lay outside the gene matches.

This CDR3 is CASSALPAYGGSTDTQYF. In DNA form, the CDR3 reads TGTGCCAGCAGTGCCTTGCCGGCTTATGGCGGGAGCACAGATACGCAGTATTTT. V usage is TRBV6-1 and J usage is TRBJ2-3; possible D gene TRBD2, 5 bases. In germline, CDR1 is MNHNS, CDR2 SASEGT. The CDR3 has 18 residues. Trimming removed 4 bases at V and 0 bases at J, with 20 bases between.

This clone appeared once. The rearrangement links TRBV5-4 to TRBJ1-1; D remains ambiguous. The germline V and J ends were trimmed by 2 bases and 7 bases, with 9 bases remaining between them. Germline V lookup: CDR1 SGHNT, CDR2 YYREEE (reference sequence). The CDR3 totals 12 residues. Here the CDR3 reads CASSFSTGEAFF. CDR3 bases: TGTGCCAGCAGCTTTTCAACGGGTGAAGCTTTCTTT.

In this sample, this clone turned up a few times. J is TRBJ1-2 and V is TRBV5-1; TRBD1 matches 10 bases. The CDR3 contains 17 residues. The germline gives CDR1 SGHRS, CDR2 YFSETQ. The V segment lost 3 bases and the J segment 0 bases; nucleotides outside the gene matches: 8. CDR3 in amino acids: CASSSGTGAVANYGYTF. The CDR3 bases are TGCGCCAGCAGCTCCGGGACAGGGGCAGTGGCTAACTATGGCTACACCTTC.

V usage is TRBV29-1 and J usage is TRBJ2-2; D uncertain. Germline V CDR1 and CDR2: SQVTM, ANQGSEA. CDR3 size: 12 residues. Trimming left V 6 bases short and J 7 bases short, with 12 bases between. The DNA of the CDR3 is TGCAGCGTCCGAGCCCAGGACGGGGAGCTGTTTTTT. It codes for CSVRAQDGELFF.

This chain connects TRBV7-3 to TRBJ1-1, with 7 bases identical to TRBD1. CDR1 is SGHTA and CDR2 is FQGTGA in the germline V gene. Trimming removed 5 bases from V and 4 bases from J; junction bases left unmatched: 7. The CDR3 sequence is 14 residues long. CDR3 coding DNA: TGTGCCAGCAGCCAAGACAGGGCCAGCACTGAAGCTTTCTTT. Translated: CASSQDRASTEAFF. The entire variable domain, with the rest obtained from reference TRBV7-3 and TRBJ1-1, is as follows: GAGVSQTPSNKVTEKGKYVELRCDPISGHTALYWYRQSLGQGPEFLIYFQGTGAADDSGLPNDRFFAVRPEGSVSTLKIQRTERGDSAVYLCASSQDRASTEAFFGQGTRLTVV.

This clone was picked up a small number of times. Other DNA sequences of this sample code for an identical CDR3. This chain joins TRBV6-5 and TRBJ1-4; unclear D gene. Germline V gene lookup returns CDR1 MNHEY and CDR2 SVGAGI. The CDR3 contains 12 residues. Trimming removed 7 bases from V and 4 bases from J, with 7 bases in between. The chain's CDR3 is CASKRLNEKLFF. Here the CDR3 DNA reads TGTGCCAGCAAGAGGCTTAATGAAAAACTGTTTTTT.

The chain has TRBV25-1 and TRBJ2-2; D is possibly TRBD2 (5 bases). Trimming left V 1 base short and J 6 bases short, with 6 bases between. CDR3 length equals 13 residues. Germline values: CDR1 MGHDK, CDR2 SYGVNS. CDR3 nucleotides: TGTGCCAGCAGTGAATGGACTGCCGGGGAGCTGTTTTTT. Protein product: CASSEWTAGELFF.

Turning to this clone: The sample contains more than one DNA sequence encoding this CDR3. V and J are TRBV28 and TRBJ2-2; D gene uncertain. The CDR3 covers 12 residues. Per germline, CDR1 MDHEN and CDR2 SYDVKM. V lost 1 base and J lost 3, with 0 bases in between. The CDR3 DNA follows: TGTGCCAGCAGTTTATACACCGGGGAGCTGTTTTTT. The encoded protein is CASSLYTGELFF.

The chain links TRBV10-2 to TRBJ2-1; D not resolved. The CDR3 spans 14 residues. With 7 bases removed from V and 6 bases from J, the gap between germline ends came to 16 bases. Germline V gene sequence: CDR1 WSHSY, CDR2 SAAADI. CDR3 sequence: CASNGYWQSNEQFF. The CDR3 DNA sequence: TGCGCCAGCAATGGGTACTGGCAGAGCAATGAGCAGTTCTTC.

CDR3 region: CASSTKTNEQFF. CDR3 in DNA: TGTGCCAGTAGTACAAAGACCAATGAGCAGTTCTTC. The rearrangement uses TRBV19 and TRBJ2-1; D is unclear. This CDR3 comprises 12 residues. Germline V CDR1 and CDR2: LNHDA, SQIVND (reference sequence). V lost 4 bases, J lost 6 bases, and 7 bases lay in between.

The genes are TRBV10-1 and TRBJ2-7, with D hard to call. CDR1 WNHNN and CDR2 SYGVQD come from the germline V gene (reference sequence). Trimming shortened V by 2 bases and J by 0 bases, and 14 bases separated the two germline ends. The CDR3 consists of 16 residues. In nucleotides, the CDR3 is TGCGCCAGCAGTGAGGGCCCGGGCGACCGCTCCTACGAGCAGTACTTC. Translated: CASSEGPGDRSYEQYF.

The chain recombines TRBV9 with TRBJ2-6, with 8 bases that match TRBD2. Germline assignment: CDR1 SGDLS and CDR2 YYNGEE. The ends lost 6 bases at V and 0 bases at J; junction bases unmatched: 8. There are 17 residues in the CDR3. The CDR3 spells CASTLAGESSGANVLTF. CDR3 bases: TGTGCCAGCACCCTAGCGGGCGAAAGCTCTGGGGCCAACGTCCTGACTTTC.